This TCR beta chain was sequenced during a study of cytomegalovirus exposure and HLA in healthy donors. Overall study results and limits: In a later analysis, across HLA loci, associated TCR counts were highest for DRB1, lowest for HLA-C. By a later analysis, the bulk of CMV-associated TCR beta chains appeared HLA-restricted. According to an earlier analysis, most TCR beta V segments yielded productive rearrangements about 90% or about 30% of the time.

Primers included in the PCR were 60 Vbeta and 13 Jbeta primers. Authors' analysis steps: In a later analysis, of 80 million to 90 million unique beta chains, around 9.9 million appeared in at least two donors. The assay was immunoSEQ multiplex PCR, and TCRdb's table has in-frame clones only and misses some. V, J and clone size derive from that table, while D and trimming were established from the DNA sequence. Of about 150,000 clones detected, 84% appear once; the ten largest clones hold 1.5% to 2.5%. This CDR3 region has 14 residues. The V gene's germline CDR1 is MGHRA and CDR2 YSYEKL. V gave up 3 bases and J gave up 8 bases; unmatched junction bases: 5. A remark on this clone: Its antigen is unidentified.

The rearrangement links TRBV4-1 to TRBJ1-2, with 11 positions matching TRBD1. The sequenced sample was PBMCs. The receptor comes from a man aged 18 to 30 in good health and CMV-seronegative. CDR3 protein: CASSQDRGPGGYTF. The CDR3 DNA reads as TGCGCCAGCAGCCAGGACAGGGGGCCAGGAGGCTACACCTTC.